The clone carrying this TCR beta chain has only a few counts. What it binds is not known. Time point denoted: newly diagnosed GD, antithyroid drugs for less than 3 months. Isolated PBMC RNA provided the starting material for the TCR library. This entry comes from a study of regulatory T cells in long-lasting Graves disease. At the level of the study: Graves' patients, newly diagnosed, had taken antithyroid drugs under 3 months. Study-level points and caveats: When disease was persistent, TRBV28, TRBJ1-2 and TRBJ2-5 were the favored segments.

Library construction for TCR beta used iRepertoire HTBI primers and Arm-PCR of CDR3 regions. TCRdb reprocessed the multiplex PCR reads with MiXCR, giving one entry per CDR3 protein. The sample contains under 800,000 distinct CDR3 sequences, around 17% of which appear only once. V lost 1 base to trimming and J lost 4 bases, with 11 bases between them. The CDR3 length is 15 residues. The germline V gene encodes CDR1 KGHSH and CDR2 LQKENI. This sample was also put to use in a study of T cells in Graves' hyperthyroidism and ophthalmopathy. That source reports: Recently diagnosed hyperthyroidism of less than 2 months' duration affected patients aged 18 to 65. When the TCR CDR3 underwent first-round RT-PCR, the HTBI primer set was used.

This receptor was identified in a woman between 25 and 40 years old with Graves disease. The chain recombines TRBV18 with TRBJ2-1; no reliable D call. This sample comprised peripheral blood mononuclear cells (PBMCs), obtained at new diagnosis, from a patient treated with antithyroid drugs. The DNA for the CDR3 is TGTGCCAGCTCACCACTGGGAACCGGATACAATGAGCAGTTCTTC. Its translation is CASSPLGTGYNEQFF.